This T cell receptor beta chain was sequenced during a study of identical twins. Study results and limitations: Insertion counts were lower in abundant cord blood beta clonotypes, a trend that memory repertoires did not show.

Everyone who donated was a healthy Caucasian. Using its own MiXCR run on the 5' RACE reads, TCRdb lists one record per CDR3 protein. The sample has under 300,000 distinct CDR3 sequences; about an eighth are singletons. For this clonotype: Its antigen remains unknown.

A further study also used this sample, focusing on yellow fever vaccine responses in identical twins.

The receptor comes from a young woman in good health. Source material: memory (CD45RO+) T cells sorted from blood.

This chain's CDR3 is CASSSSGLRGEKLFF. CDR3 DNA sequence: TGTGCCAGCAGTTCCTCAGGTCTCAGGGGTGAAAAACTGTTTTTT. The V gene is TRBV6-5, the J gene TRBJ1-4; perhaps TRBD1 as D (6 bases). The CDR3 covers 15 residues. Trimming removed 4 bases from V and 7 bases from J, with 16 bases in between. Germline values: CDR1 MNHEY, CDR2 SVGAGI.